This T cell receptor (beta chain) was identified in a study of identifying expanded T cells in peripheral blood. General study findings and limits: Over about two and four weeks, about 15 and 19 clones changed, versus approximately 1.2 between replicates. Variance in clone template counts between roughly 2-week samples significantly increased with total template count across all healthy donors.

Turning to this clone: The antigen is not known.

Collection occurred without any documented infections or immune events in donors. CDR1 is MNHNS and CDR2 is SASEGT in the germline V gene. Trimming removed 11 bases from V and 2 bases from J; junction bases left unmatched: 11. This CDR3 is 14 amino acids long. Using immunoSEQ multiplex PCR, the repertoire was profiled, and TCRdb retains in-frame clones only, with some absent. The sample contains tens of thousands of clones, 88% of which appear only once. V is TRBV6-1 and J is TRBJ1-2; TRBD1 agrees at 7 bases. This TCR derives from a person aged 18 to 75 in good health. Source material: blood. The CDR3 sequence is CARQDRVKNYGYTF. CDR3 in DNA: TGTGCCCGACAAGACAGGGTGAAGAACTATGGCTACACCTTC.